Presented here are 3 T cell receptor beta chains from one specimen sequenced in a study of blood T cell repertoires in COVID-19. Data came from immunoSEQ multiplex PCR; TCRdb stores just in-frame clones and leaves some out. The sample has about 160,000 clones; roughly 80% are singletons. What was sequenced was PBMCs or T cells enriched from blood (not recorded which). The receptors stem from an older woman who had recovered from COVID-19.

The chain links TRBV6-1 to TRBJ1-5, with D possibly TRBD1 on 6 matching bases. CDR3 length: 13 residues. With 3 bases removed from V and 7 bases from J, the gap between germline ends came to 10 bases. CDR1 MNHNS and CDR2 SASEGT come from the germline V gene. In DNA, the CDR3 is TGTGCCAGCAGTGACGGGGGGCAACAGCCCCAGCATTTT. Amino acids: CASSDGGQQPQHF.

The CDR3 loop reads CASSALGQAYGEKLFF. As DNA, the CDR3 is TGTGCCAGTAGCGCCCTCGGACAGGCCTATGGGGAAAAACTGTTTTTT. J is TRBJ1-4 and V is TRBV19, with TRBD1 matching 7 bases. This CDR3 has 16 residues. The germline gives CDR1 LNHDA, CDR2 SQIVND (reference sequence). With V trimmed by 6 bases and J by 8 bases, 15 bases remained unmatched. Supplemented by reference TRBV19 and TRBJ1-4, the full variable domain reads DGGITQSPKYLFRKEGQNVTLSCEQNLNHDAMYWYRQDPGQGLRLIYYSQIVNDFQKGDIAEGYSVSREKKESFPLTVTSAQKNPTAFYLCASSALGQAYGEKLFFGSGTQLSVL.

In its sample, this clone is large (0.1 to 1%). This sample includes further DNA sequences coding for the same CDR3. V and J are TRBV5-5 and TRBJ2-7; tentative D call: TRBD2 (6 bases). Germline V gene sequence: CDR1 SGHKS, CDR2 YYEKEE (reference sequence). The CDR3 is 14 residues long. V dropped 1 base and J dropped 3 bases, with 11 bases sitting between them. CDR3 region: CASSLRGTDYEQYF. The CDR3 bases are TGTGCCAGCAGCTTGCGGGGGACCGACTACGAGCAGTACTTC. The full variable domain, its missing parts supplied by reference TRBV5-5 and TRBJ2-7, is DAGVTQSPTHLIKTRGQQVTLRCSPISGHKSVSWYQQVLGQGPQFIFQYYEKEERGRGNFPDRFSARQFPNYSSELNVNALLLGDSALYLCASSLRGTDYEQYFGPGTRLTVT.